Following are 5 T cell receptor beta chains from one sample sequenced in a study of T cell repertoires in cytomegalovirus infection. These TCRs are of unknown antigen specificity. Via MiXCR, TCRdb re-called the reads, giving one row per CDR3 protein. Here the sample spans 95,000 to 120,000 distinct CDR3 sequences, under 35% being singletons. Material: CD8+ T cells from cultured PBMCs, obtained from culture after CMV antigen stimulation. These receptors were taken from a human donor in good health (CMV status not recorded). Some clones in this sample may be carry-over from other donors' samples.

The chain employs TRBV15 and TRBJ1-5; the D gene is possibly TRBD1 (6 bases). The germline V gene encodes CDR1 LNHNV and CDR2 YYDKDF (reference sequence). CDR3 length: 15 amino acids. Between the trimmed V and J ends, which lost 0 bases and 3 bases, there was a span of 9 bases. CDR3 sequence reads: CATSREGGLNQPQHF. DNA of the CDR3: TGTGCCACCAGCAGAGAGGGGGGGCTCAATCAGCCCCAGCATTTT. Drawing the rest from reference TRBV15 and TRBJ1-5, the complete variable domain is DAMVIQNPRYQVTQFGKPVTLSCSQTLNHNVMYWYQQKSSQAPKLLFHYYDKDFNNEADTPDNFQSRRPNTSFCFLDIRSPGLGDTAMYLCATSREGGLNQPQHFGDGTRLSIL.

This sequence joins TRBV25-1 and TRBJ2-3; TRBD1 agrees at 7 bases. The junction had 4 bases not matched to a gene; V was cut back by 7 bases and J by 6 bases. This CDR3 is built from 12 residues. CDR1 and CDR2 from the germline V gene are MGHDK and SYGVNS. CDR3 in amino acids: CASKKGADTQYF. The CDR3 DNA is TGTGCCAGCAAAAAGGGGGCGGATACGCAGTATTTT.

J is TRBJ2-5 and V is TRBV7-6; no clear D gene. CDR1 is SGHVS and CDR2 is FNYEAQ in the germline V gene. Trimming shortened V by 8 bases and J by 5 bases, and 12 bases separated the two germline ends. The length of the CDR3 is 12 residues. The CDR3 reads CASSEGWETQYF. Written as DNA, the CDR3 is TGTGCCAGCTCAGAAGGTTGGGAGACCCAGTACTTC.

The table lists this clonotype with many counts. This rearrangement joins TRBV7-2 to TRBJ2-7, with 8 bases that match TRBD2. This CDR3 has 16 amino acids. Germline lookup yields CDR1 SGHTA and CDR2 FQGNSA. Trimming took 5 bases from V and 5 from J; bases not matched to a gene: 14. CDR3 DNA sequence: TGTGCCAGCAGCCGTTTGTGGGTAGCGGGGTTCCACGAGCAGTACTTC. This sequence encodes CASSRLWVAGFHEQYF.

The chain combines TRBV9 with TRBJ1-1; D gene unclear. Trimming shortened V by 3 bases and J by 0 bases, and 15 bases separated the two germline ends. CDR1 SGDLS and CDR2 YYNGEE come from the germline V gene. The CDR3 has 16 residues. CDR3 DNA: TGTGCCAGCAGCGAGTGGGAACAACCGATGAACACTGAAGCTTTCTTT. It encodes CASSEWEQPMNTEAFF.